The clone carrying this T cell receptor (beta chain) was recorded only once. The data originate from a study of blood T cell repertoires in COVID-19. The wider study: The origin of the acute and convalescent COVID-19 samples was the United States, Italy and Spain. PBMCs, B-cell-depleted T cells, or T cells were the source of the cDNA or gDNA that made up the material.

CDR1 is SGDLS, CDR2 YYNGEE, per germline. V shed 0 bases, J shed 4 bases, and the junction held 7 bases outside the gene matches. The CDR3 totals 16 residues. Study processing details: Scientists estimated how many nucleated cells there were by amplifying reference gene primers. Here immunoSEQ multiplex PCR was the method, and the copy in TCRdb shows in-frame clones only, minus some. That table furnishes V, J and clone size, whereas the DNA furnished D and trimming. The sample has 100,000 to 150,000 clones; approximately 82% are singletons. Sequencing used peripheral blood. This sequence was found in a woman aged 45-59 years with acute or convalescent COVID-19. This rearrangement joins TRBV9 to TRBJ2-1, with TRBD2 matching 7 bases. CDR3 region: CASSVVRGGGYNEQFF. Here the CDR3 DNA reads TGTGCCAGCAGCGTAGTACGGGGCGGGGGATACAATGAGCAGTTCTTC.